This TCR beta chain was captured in a study of T cells after yellow fever vaccination. Findings and limits, study-wide: Although the secondary response was weaker, it peaked faster, at day 5 versus 15. Shared CD4/CD8 clonotypes were a small share, likely from convergent recombination.

Researchers made TCR cDNA using 5'RACE template switching, and this step added a universal primer site and UMIs. A single record per CDR3 protein comes from TCRdb applying MiXCR to the 5' RACE reads. The data contain some 600,000 distinct CDR3 sequences, about 12% of them singletons. This clonotype was detected ten times or more. Its cognate antigen is unknown. The CDR3 runs 17 residues. From germline, CDR1 is MNHEY and CDR2 SMNVEV (reference sequence). After removal of 5 bases from V and 6 bases from J, the junction contained 14 bases not matched to a gene. The sample consisted of PBMCs, taken on the day of the yellow fever booster vaccination. The receptor was derived from a man in his thirties or forties who received the YFV17D yellow fever vaccine. The J gene is TRBJ2-1, the V gene TRBV27; 9 nucleotides line up with TRBD2. The CDR3 is CASSLFWAGGPSNEQFF. In DNA, the CDR3 is TGTGCCAGCAGTCTTTTTTGGGCGGGAGGGCCTTCCAATGAGCAGTTCTTC.